These T cell receptor beta chains were read from a single sample in a study of blood T cell repertoires in COVID-19. Data came from immunoSEQ multiplex PCR; TCRdb stores just in-frame clones and leaves some out. The profile shows 200,000 or so clones, around 83% of them singletons. The specimen sequenced was peripheral blood. The receptors come from a woman aged 40 to 55 with acute or convalescent COVID-19. CDR3s include the opening cysteine and the closing phenylalanine or tryptophan. Fields, in order: V gene, J gene, CDR3 protein.

TRBV5-1	TRBJ1-1	CASSAGTGATEAFF
TRBV7-8	TRBJ1-1	CASSLLEGADGEAFF
TRBV27	TRBJ2-5	CASSPADHRYQETQYF
TRBV4-2	TRBJ2-7	CASSQLGTGSGEQYF
TRBV6-5	TRBJ2-3	CASSLGQRTDTQYF
TRBV27	TRBJ1-5	CASSLQGPQPQHF
TRBV3-1/TRBV3-2	TRBJ2-1	CASSPGVGEQFF
TRBV28	TRBJ1-2	CASSRTEIYGYTF
TRBV18	TRBJ1-5	CASSLRAGQQAQPQHF
TRBV27	TRBJ1-2	CASRMGQYYGYTF
TRBV6-5	TRBJ2-7	CASSYRDYPSSYEQYF
TRBV11-2	TRBJ2-7	CASSPISRTGPYEQYF
TRBV27	TRBJ2-7	CASGSGTGGLYYEQYF
TRBV28	TRBJ1-3	CASSLQGENTIYF
TRBV19	TRBJ1-1	CASSISGQGGTEAFF
TRBV27	TRBJ2-1	CASSFEIAGGYHNEQFF
TRBV7-6	TRBJ1-4	CASSPGQGDEKLFF